The 8 T cell receptor beta chains presented below share a single source sample, sequenced in a study of T-cell reconstitution after alpha-beta-depleted transplantation in children. Unique molecular identifiers featured in how the TCRbeta library was prepared. TCRdb used MiXCR to reprocess the PCR reads, holding one entry per CDR3 protein. The sample records roughly 400,000 distinct CDR3 sequences, approximately 42% being singletons. The sample in question was PBMCs, obtained before TCRalphabeta/CD19-depleted stem cell transplant. The receptors derive from a girl aged 2 to 10 with aplastic anemia, due to receive a stem cell transplant.

The chain joins TRBV15 to TRBJ1-2; maybe TRBD1 (5 bases). Germline V CDR1 and CDR2: LNHNV, YYDKDF (reference sequence). The germline V and J ends were trimmed by 3 bases and 6 bases, with 14 bases remaining between them. The CDR3 consists of 14 residues. In DNA, the CDR3 is TGTGCCACCAGCAGCAGGGTAGGAGATCATGGCTACACCTTC. Translation: CATSSRVGDHGYTF.

The genes are TRBV7-8 and TRBJ2-5; 11 positions match TRBD1. Trimming took 7 bases from V and 5 from J; bases not matched to a gene: 18. Germline loops: CDR1 SGHVS, CDR2 FQNEAQ. CDR3 length equals 18 residues. DNA for the CDR3: TGTGCCAGCACTTTAGCCCAATCCGGGACAGGGGGTCCGGAGACCCAGTACTTC. Protein sequence: CASTLAQSGTGGPETQYF. Full variable domain (missing parts from reference TRBV7-8 and TRBJ2-5): GAGVSQSPRYKVAKRGQDVALRCDPISGHVSLFWYQQALGQGPEFLTYFQNEAQLDKSGLPSDRFFAERPEGSVSTLKIQRTQQEDSAVYLCASTLAQSGTGGPETQYFGPGTRLLVL.

This clonotype has a handful of counts. V and J are TRBV6-5 and TRBJ1-2; D unclear. V gave up 0 bases and J gave up 8 bases, with 10 bases separating them. The CDR3 runs 13 residues. The V gene's germline CDR1 is MNHEY and CDR2 SVGAGI. The CDR3 bases are TGTGCCAGCAGTTACTCGCGTCGAAGGGGCTACACCTTC. This codes for CASSYSRRRGYTF.

In this sample, this clonotype turned up many times. The chain employs TRBV27 and TRBJ1-4; D might be TRBD1 (5 bases). Trimming removed 5 bases from V and 1 base from J, with 11 bases in between. Germline V CDR1 and CDR2: MNHEY, SMNVEV (reference sequence). CDR3 size: 15 residues. This CDR3 reads CASSPSRVTNEKLFF. The DNA of the CDR3 is TGTGCCAGCAGTCCATCCAGGGTAACTAATGAAAAACTGTTTTTT.

The chain links TRBV29-1 to TRBJ2-3, with a weak D call TRBD1 (7 bases). Germline V gene lookup returns CDR1 SQVTM and CDR2 ANQGSEA. The CDR3 covers 14 residues. Trimming pared 3 bases from V and 2 bases from J, leaving 12 bases between. CDR3 DNA: TGCAGCGTTGAGGAGGGACAGTCCACAGATACGCAGTATTTT. Translation: CSVEEGQSTDTQYF.

This clonotype was recorded at least ten times. The rearrangement uses TRBV6-1 and TRBJ2-3, with 7 nucleotides matching TRBD1. Trimming took 0 bases from V and 11 from J; bases not matched to a gene: 2. The CDR3 is 12 residues long. Germline V gene lookup returns CDR1 MNHNS and CDR2 SASEGT. The CDR3 protein is CASSEADRMQYF. CDR3 nucleotide sequence: TGTGCCAGCAGTGAAGCGGACAGGATGCAGTATTTT.

This clonotype was observed a single time. V usage is TRBV7-3 and J usage is TRBJ2-1; D may be TRBD1 (6 bases). This CDR3 contains 14 residues. Germline assignment: CDR1 SGHTA and CDR2 FQGTGA. V shed 5 bases and J shed 7 bases, with 15 bases lying between them. CDR3 sequence (DNA): TGTGCCAGCAGCCCCTCAGGGGAGTGGAATGAGCAGTTCTTC. Residues: CASSPSGEWNEQFF.

This clonotype was counted at least ten times. The chain employs TRBV12-3 or TRBV12-4 and TRBJ2-3; either TRBD1 or TRBD2 may supply D (5 bases each). This CDR3 comprises 16 residues. V was clipped by 3 bases and J by 4 bases, with 17 bases between them. This CDR3 reads CASSFRDGYYSDTQYF. The CDR3 DNA follows: TGTGCCAGCAGTTTCCGGGACGGATATTATTCAGATACGCAGTATTTT.